The 12 T cell receptor beta chains presented below share a single source sample, sequenced in a study of T cell changes during pregnancy in multiple sclerosis (dated by TCRdb to 2018 to 2020). Library preparation was by the immunoSEQ multiplex PCR assay. This is the immuneACCESS table as TCRdb keeps it, with only in-frame sequences that have V and J called. A part of the clones is gone; compared with another copy, unresolved V genes explain less than half, and the rest is unexplained. Counted in this sample were about 18,000 clones; approximately 87% of them appeared once. The ten largest make up 8.5% to 10% of the sample. The starting material was CD8+ T cells from peripheral blood mononuclear cells, obtained after pregnancy. The receptors shown here come from a female donor with multiple sclerosis, enrolled in a pregnancy study.

This clone was seen just once. The CDR3 region has the DNA TGCGCCAGCAGCCAAGATTTGGAGCTTGGCTACACCTTC. It translates to CASSQDLELGYTF. V and J are TRBV4-1 and TRBJ1-2; D unclear. The V gene's germline CDR1 is MGHRA and CDR2 YSYEKL. Trimming pared 0 bases from V and 7 bases from J, leaving 9 bases between. The CDR3 totals 13 residues.

The chain couples TRBV5-1 to TRBJ1-2; D uncertain. The CDR3 covers 14 residues. CDR1 SGHRS and CDR2 YFSETQ come from the germline V gene. V was pared by 1 base and J by 8 bases, with 15 bases between. The CDR3 DNA sequence: TGCGCCAGCAGCTTGCTCAGGAGACCGGGGGGCTACACCTTC. Its protein product is CASSLLRRPGGYTF.

The chain joins TRBV11-2 to TRBJ2-5, with TRBD1 as a possible D gene (5 bases). V lost 4 bases, J lost 2 bases, and 14 bases lay in between. The V gene's germline CDR1 is SGHAT and CDR2 FQNNGV. The CDR3 consists of 15 residues. CDR3 nucleotides: TGTGCCAGCAGCTGGAGTCTTTCAGGGCAAGAGACCCAGTACTTC. Protein sequence: CASSWSLSGQETQYF.

V is TRBV7-3 and J is TRBJ2-3; possible D gene TRBD1, 5 bases. The germline gives CDR1 SGHTA, CDR2 FQGTGA. Trimming pared 5 bases from V and 4 bases from J, leaving 16 bases between. There are 15 residues in the CDR3. The CDR3 DNA follows: TGTGCCAGCAGCCCTTATGGTATAGGGGCAGATACGCAGTATTTT. This encodes CASSPYGIGADTQYF.

This clone was detected once. This rearrangement joins TRBV30 to TRBJ1-6; D perhaps matches TRBD1 (5 bases). This CDR3 is built from 14 residues. From germline, CDR1 is GTSNPN and CDR2 SVGIG (reference sequence). Between the trimmed V and J ends, which lost 3 bases and 7 bases, there was a span of 13 bases. This CDR3 reads CAWRDGRENSPLHF. The CDR3 DNA follows: TGTGCCTGGAGGGATGGCAGGGAAAATTCACCCCTCCACTTT.

This chain links TRBV5-4 with TRBJ1-2; no reliable D call. The CDR3 has 14 residues. V dropped 4 bases and J dropped 0 bases, with 10 bases sitting between them. Germline V gives CDR1 SGHNT, CDR2 YYREEE (reference sequence). CDR3 nucleotide sequence: TGTGCCAGCAGCCAAATCACAGCTAACTATGGCTACACCTTC. This sequence encodes CASSQITANYGYTF.

The rearrangement joins TRBV27 to TRBJ1-5, with D hard to call. There are 15 residues in the CDR3. Germline CDR1 is MNHEY and CDR2 is SMNVEV (reference sequence). Between the trimmed V and J ends, which lost 6 bases and 5 bases, there was a span of 17 bases. CDR3 amino acids: CASSSNAGRHQPQHF. In DNA form, the CDR3 reads TGTGCCAGCAGCAGTAATGCCGGGAGACATCAGCCCCAGCATTTT.

The chain links TRBV4-1 to TRBJ2-1; 12 nucleotides align to TRBD2. Losses at the gene ends were 3 bases for V and 6 bases for J; bases not matched to a gene: 6. Germline lookup yields CDR1 MGHRA and CDR2 YSYEKL. The CDR3 is 16 amino acids. The CDR3 nucleotides are TGCGCCAGCAGCCACCTAGCGGGAGGGCCTGGCAATGAGCAGTTCTTC. Translating it yields CASSHLAGGPGNEQFF.

The chain is built from TRBV9 and TRBJ2-7, with a weak D call TRBD2 (7 bases). The V gene lost 0 bases and the J gene lost 3 bases, with 13 bases spanning the gap. Germline lookup yields CDR1 SGDLS and CDR2 YYNGEE. This CDR3 region has 15 residues. The CDR3 nucleotides are TGTGCCAGCAGCGTAGGAGGGGGGGAAAGCTACGAGCAGTACTTC. This translates into CASSVGGGESYEQYF.

This clone has just one count. The chain couples TRBV27 to TRBJ1-5; D possibly corresponds to TRBD1 (6 bases). V was pared by 4 bases and J by 5 bases, with 15 bases between. CDR3 length: 15 residues. Germline loops: CDR1 MNHEY, CDR2 SMNVEV (reference sequence). The CDR3 protein is CASSSYPGQHQPQHF. The CDR3 coding sequence is TGTGCCAGCAGTTCGTATCCGGGACAACATCAGCCCCAGCATTTT.

In this sample, this clone turned up once. The J gene is TRBJ2-1, the V gene TRBV19, with a tentative D call TRBD2 (5 bases). The CDR3 is 13 amino acids. The V gene's germline CDR1 is LNHDA and CDR2 SQIVND (reference sequence). V lost 7 bases and J lost 6, with 13 bases in between. The CDR3 nucleotides are TGTGCCAGTAATCCCAGCGGCCTCAATGAGCAGTTCTTC. Translated: CASNPSGLNEQFF.

This sequence joins TRBV7-8 and TRBJ2-2, with TRBD1 matching 9 bases. Germline CDR1 and CDR2: SGHVS and FQNEAQ. This CDR3 contains 18 residues. The trim removed 1 base at V and 4 bases at J, leaving 10 bases unmatched. The CDR3 reads CASSLVGGTGSVTGELFF. In DNA form, the CDR3 reads TGTGCCAGCAGCTTAGTGGGGGGGACAGGGTCGGTCACCGGGGAGCTGTTTTTT.